This passage covers 13 T cell receptor beta chains from one sample sequenced in a study of PD-1 blockade in mismatch repair-deficient tumors. Method: immunoSEQ multiplex PCR; TCRdb's copy keeps in-frame clones and lacks some. The sample consists of some 100,000 clones, roughly four fifths of them appearing once. Sequenced material: peripheral blood, taken approximately 35 weeks after starting pembrolizumab. The receptors were sampled from an adult with mismatch repair-deficient cancer.

This clone has just a few counts. The chain links TRBV10-3 to TRBJ2-7; TRBD1 matches 9 bases. With V trimmed by 7 bases and J by 5 bases, 12 bases remained unmatched. The V gene's germline CDR1 is ENHRY and CDR2 SYGVKD. The CDR3 spans 15 residues. CDR3 nucleotide sequence: TGTGCCATCAAGGACCCCGGGACAGGGAGCCACGAGCAGTACTTC. Its translation: CAIKDPGTGSHEQYF.

J is TRBJ1-2 and V is TRBV25-1, with D perhaps TRBD1 (5 bases). The length of the CDR3 is 10 residues. Germline V gives CDR1 MGHDK, CDR2 SYGVNS. V gave up 7 bases and J gave up 10 bases, with 10 bases separating them. CDR3 in amino acids: CASKGGDYTF. For the CDR3, the DNA is TGTGCCAGCAAAGGAGGGGACTACACCTTC.

The chain combines TRBV7-9 with TRBJ2-1; 7 bases map to TRBD2. Germline V gives CDR1 SEHNR, CDR2 FQNEAQ (reference sequence). V lost 2 bases, J lost 6 bases, and 16 bases stayed unmatched. This CDR3 is 18 amino acids long. CDR3 protein: CASSLPLRRRERRNEQFF. The CDR3 nucleotides are TGTGCCAGCAGCTTACCCCTTAGGAGGCGGGAGAGGCGCAATGAGCAGTTCTTC.

J is TRBJ2-7 and V is TRBV6-5; TRBD2 matches at 8 bases. The germline V gene encodes CDR1 MNHEY and CDR2 SVGAGI. Unmatched junction bases numbered 7, after V lost 6 bases and J lost 3 bases. This CDR3 is 14 amino acids long. CDR3 residues: CASRSAGGGYEQYF. CDR3 DNA sequence: TGTGCCAGCAGGAGCGCGGGAGGCGGCTACGAGCAGTACTTC.

This chain uses TRBV5-4 with TRBJ2-7; 7 positions match TRBD2. V lost 3 bases, J lost 0 bases, and 6 bases stayed unmatched. There are 15 residues in the CDR3. Germline assignment: CDR1 SGHNT and CDR2 YYREEE (reference sequence). CDR3 loop: CASSSISGASYEQYF. The CDR3 DNA follows: TGTGCCAGCAGCTCCATCAGCGGGGCCTCCTACGAGCAGTACTTC.

The count of this clone is one. The chain has TRBV7-3 and TRBJ2-7, with a weak D call TRBD2 (5 bases). The length of the CDR3 is 15 residues. Trimming cost V 0 bases and J 3 bases, with 12 bases left between them. The germline CDR1 and CDR2 sequences are SGHTA and FQGTGA. The CDR3 region is CASSLTTGNLYEQYF. The CDR3 DNA is TGTGCCAGCAGCTTAACGACCGGGAACCTCTACGAGCAGTACTTC. Full variable domain (missing parts from reference TRBV7-3 and TRBJ2-7): GAGVSQTPSNKVTEKGKYVELRCDPISGHTALYWYRQSLGQGPEFLIYFQGTGAADDSGLPNDRFFAVRPEGSVSTLKIQRTERGDSAVYLCASSLTTGNLYEQYFGPGTRLTVT.

The chain links TRBV19 to TRBJ1-2; the match to TRBD1 covers 7 bases. Looked up from germline, CDR1 is LNHDA and CDR2 is SQIVND (reference sequence). The CDR3 contains 15 residues. V trimming: 7 bases; J trimming: 4 bases; junction bases outside the gene matches: 12. CDR3 DNA sequence: TGTGCCAGTACCATGACAGGGCCCGGGGGCTATGGCTACACCTTC. This sequence encodes CASTMTGPGGYGYTF.

The sample holds a few counts of this clone. The gene calls are TRBV28 and TRBJ1-5; TRBD1 matches 7 bases. The CDR3 spans 15 residues. With 5 bases clipped from V and 9 bases from J, the junction kept 13 bases outside the gene matches. Looked up from germline, CDR1 is MDHEN and CDR2 is SYDVKM. CDR3: CASSLGGGGVLPQHF. The CDR3 DNA is TGTGCCAGCAGTCTAGGGGGCGGGGGGGTTTTGCCCCAGCATTTT.

The V gene is TRBV27, the J gene TRBJ2-7, with 8 bases fitting TRBD1. The germline gives CDR1 MNHEY, CDR2 SMNVEV (reference sequence). Germline trimming cut 5 bases from V and 5 bases from J; bases unmatched to any gene: 8. CDR3 length: 14 residues. CDR3 amino acids: CASSRTGSNDEQYF. As DNA, the CDR3 is TGTGCCAGCAGTAGGACAGGGAGTAACGACGAGCAGTACTTC.

This chain connects TRBV7-2 to TRBJ2-7; no clear D. The CDR3 consists of 12 residues. The V and J ends lost 4 bases and 9 bases respectively, with 13 bases between them. In germline, CDR1 is SGHTA, CDR2 FQGNSA. The CDR3 loop is CASSSSLGSQYF. The CDR3 DNA is TGTGCCAGCAGCTCCTCCCTCGGGTCGCAGTACTTC.

The chain combines TRBV10-3 with TRBJ1-2; TRBD1 aligns across 7 bases. CDR1 and CDR2 from the germline V gene are ENHRY and SYGVKD. The CDR3 extends over 14 amino acids. Losses at the gene ends were 1 base for V and 5 bases for J; bases not matched to a gene: 4. The CDR3 sequence is CAISELTTGYGYTF. In DNA, the CDR3 is TGTGCCATCAGTGAGTTGACGACAGGGTATGGCTACACCTTC.

The chain is built from TRBV9 and TRBJ2-7; 10 bases match TRBD2. J was trimmed by 6 bases and V by 4 bases; bases with no gene match: 7. The CDR3 spans 14 residues. The germline gives CDR1 SGDLS, CDR2 YYNGEE. The CDR3 DNA is TGTGCCAGCAGCCAGGCTCTAGCGGGAGCCGAGCAGTACTTC. This gives the protein CASSQALAGAEQYF.

The CDR3 DNA reads TGTGCCAGCAGACCCACGGGAGCAAGCGGGGAGCTGTTTTTT. Protein product: CASRPTGASGELFF. V and J are TRBV7-3 and TRBJ2-2; a weak D match, TRBD2 (6 bases). V lost 6 bases to trimming and J lost 7 bases, with 15 bases between them. The germline CDR1 and CDR2 sequences are SGHTA and FQGTGA. The CDR3 covers 14 residues.